The 3 T cell receptor beta chains below come from one sample, sequenced in a study of molecular identifiers for immune sequencing clone quantification. TCRdb ran MiXCR on the PCR reads and lists one entry per CDR3 protein. There are about 640,000 distinct CDR3 sequences in the sample; just under 20% occur only once, and about 0.9% lies in the top ten. Specimen: naive CD8+ T cells from blood, with Jurkat cell RNA spiked in. Stated subset: FACS-sorted CD8+CD4-CCR7+CD45RA+ naive T cells. Source of these receptors: a human donor in good health. Some libraries in this study had Jurkat cell RNA spiked in.

Ten or more counts support this clonotype. Written as DNA, the CDR3 is TGTGCCAGCAGCCATCTTGATAACAGTCACGAGCAGTACTTC. Translated, it gives CASSHLDNSHEQYF. This rearrangement joins TRBV7-6 to TRBJ2-7, with D unresolved. V was cut by 5 bases and J by 5 bases, with 16 bases left in between. CDR3 length equals 14 residues. The germline V gene has CDR1 SGHVS and CDR2 FNYEAQ.

On this clonotype itself: This may come from a read error, since a much larger clone is one base off. The chain joins TRBV14 to TRBJ2-1, with D possibly TRBD2 on 6 matching bases. The J call may not be correct, given that the DNA end is closer to TRBJ2-5. There are 14 residues in the CDR3. The V gene's germline CDR1 is SGHDN and CDR2 FVKESK. CDR3 DNA sequence: TGTGCCAGCAGCCATTGGAGGGGTCAAGGGACCCAGTACTTC. It is translated as CASSHWRGQGTQYF.

As regards this clonotype: Likely a read error: the CDR3 ends without its conserved phenylalanine or tryptophan. The DNA is left out, because the CDR3 cannot be placed on it with certainty; the CDR3 is given as TCRdb lists it. This chain joins TRBV6-6 and TRBJ1-5. The CDR3 has 16 residues if both end residues are counted. Germline-derived CDR1 and CDR2 are MNHNY and SVGAGI (reference sequence). The CDR3 is CASSYSSLYSNQPQRS.